This TCR beta chain came from a study of cytomegalovirus exposure and HLA in healthy donors. Germline CDR1 SGHTA, CDR2 FQGNSA. This CDR3 spans 16 amino acids. The ends lost 5 bases at V and 6 bases at J; junction bases unmatched: 10. Donors had nominal health at sampling but likely had unrecorded immune exposures. PCR involved 60 Vbeta and 13 Jbeta primers. Profiled with immunoSEQ multiplex PCR; TCRdb holds only in-frame clones, not every one. The table has around 110,000 clones, roughly four fifths seen once. This TCR came from a male donor in good health and CMV-seropositive. The sample consisted of PBMCs. The rearrangement links TRBV7-2 to TRBJ2-1; 10 bases match TRBD1. Written as DNA, the CDR3 is TGTGCCAGCAGCCCCCGGGCAGGGGACAGGGGCAATGAGCAGTTCTTC. It specifies CASSPRAGDRGNEQFF. Drawing the rest from reference TRBV7-2 and TRBJ2-1, the complete variable domain is GAGVSQSPSNKVTEKGKDVELRCDPISGHTALYWYRQSLGQGLEFLIYFQGNSAPDKSGLPSDRFSAERTGGSVSTLTIQRTQQEDSAVYLCASSPRAGDRGNEQFFGPGTRLTVL.